These 13 T cell receptor beta chains originate from one sample sequenced in a study of T cell responses to AZD1222 COVID-19 vaccine. The data were produced by immunoSEQ multiplex PCR, yet TCRdb's version contains in-frame clones alone and is incomplete. The sample gives 70,000 to 90,000 clones, roughly nine tenths of which show up once; 2% to 3% is in the top ten. The starting material was peripheral blood, obtained on day 0 of AZD1222 vaccination. The source of these receptors is an adult in good health.

This clone occurred a few times. This chain joins TRBV6-4 and TRBJ2-1; TRBD2 might be the D (6 bases). V lost 0 bases, J lost 2 bases, and 11 bases lay in between. The germline V gene has CDR1 MRHNA and CDR2 SNTAGT. The CDR3 runs 16 residues. The CDR3 spells CASSDSASVTYNEQFF. In nucleotides, the CDR3 is TGTGCCAGCAGTGACTCGGCTAGCGTAACCTACAATGAGCAGTTCTTC.

The CDR3 DNA reads as TGTGCCAGCAGCCAAGCACAGCGGGAGGCAGATACGCAGTATTTT. Encoded protein: CASSQAQREADTQYF. The chain recombines TRBV4-2 with TRBJ2-3, with 9 bases lining up with TRBD2. Losses at the gene ends were 1 base for V and 4 bases for J; bases not matched to a gene: 3. Germline V lookup: CDR1 LGHNA, CDR2 YNFKEQ. This CDR3 comprises 15 residues.

The rearrangement uses TRBV25-1 and TRBJ1-2; possibly TRBD1 for D (5 bases). V dropped 3 bases and J dropped 7 bases, with 12 bases sitting between them. The CDR3 is 13 residues long. CDR1 MGHDK and CDR2 SYGVNS come from the germline V gene. CDR3 in DNA: TGTGCCAGCAGTGATGTAGGGAGGGGTGGCTACACCTTC. Protein: CASSDVGRGGYTF.

The V gene is TRBV5-1, the J gene TRBJ2-1; D gene ambiguous. The CDR3 extends over 19 amino acids. Germline loops: CDR1 SGHRS, CDR2 YFSETQ. Trimming removed 2 bases from V and 3 bases from J, with 24 bases in between. The CDR3 region is CASSLVSTTDLLNYNEQFF. In nucleotides, the CDR3 is TGCGCCAGCAGCTTAGTTTCCACAACAGACCTTCTCAACTACAATGAGCAGTTCTTC.

The chain recombines TRBV7-9 with TRBJ2-3, with D maybe TRBD2 (5 bases). The CDR3 sequence is 12 residues long. From germline, CDR1 is SEHNR and CDR2 FQNEAQ (reference sequence). CDR3 sequence (DNA): TGTGCTATGGCAGCGGCCACAGATACGCAGTATTTT. Translated, it gives CAMAAATDTQYF.

The V and J genes are TRBV30 and TRBJ1-5, with a tentative D call TRBD1 (5 bases). The ends were cut back, 0 bases at V and 5 bases at J, with 14 bases in the middle. Germline values: CDR1 GTSNPN, CDR2 SVGIG (reference sequence). The CDR3 loop spans 15 amino acids. CDR3 protein: CAWSVGGVGDQPQHF. For the CDR3, the DNA is TGTGCCTGGAGTGTTGGTGGGGTAGGGGATCAGCCCCAGCATTTT.

The rearrangement links TRBV7-2 to TRBJ1-1, with D maybe TRBD1 (5 bases). The germline V gene has CDR1 SGHTA and CDR2 FQGNSA. The CDR3 totals 15 residues. V lost 3 bases and J lost 6, with 17 bases in between. The CDR3 nucleotides are TGTGCCAGCAGCTTCGCAGGGTGGAGTGAGGCTGAAGCTTTCTTT. Amino acids: CASSFAGWSEAEAFF.

The rearrangement links TRBV7-2 to TRBJ2-1; 12 bases match TRBD2. Germline V lookup: CDR1 SGHTA, CDR2 FQGNSA. V shed 1 base and J 8 bases; nucleotides not matched to a gene: 12. The CDR3 is made up of 18 amino acids. The CDR3 region is CASSLVAPGLAGRDEQFF. CDR3 sequence (DNA): TGTGCCAGCAGCTTAGTAGCTCCGGGACTAGCGGGTCGAGATGAGCAGTTCTTC.

The chain is built from TRBV7-2 and TRBJ2-2; the D is unclear. Between the trimmed V and J ends, which lost 5 bases and 3 bases, there was a span of 4 bases. Germline CDR1 and CDR2: SGHTA and FQGNSA. This CDR3 region has 12 residues. The CDR3 is CASSRDTGELFF. CDR3 sequence (DNA): TGTGCCAGCAGCCGGGACACCGGGGAGCTGTTTTTT.

This clone was observed a single time. J is TRBJ1-2 and V is TRBV5-1, with D unresolved. Germline-derived CDR1 and CDR2 are SGHRS and YFSETQ. Trimming pared 1 base from V and 8 bases from J, leaving 15 bases between. The CDR3 runs to 14 residues. The CDR3 nucleotides read TGCGCCAGCAGCTTGTCATGGGTGAGCGGGGGCTACACCTTC. It encodes CASSLSWVSGGYTF.

This clone was counted at least ten times. The CDR3 loop is CASSHRVGGEKLFF. The CDR3 nucleotides read TGTGCCAGCAGCCACAGGGTCGGGGGTGAAAAACTGTTTTTT. The chain recombines TRBV6-2 or TRBV6-3 with TRBJ1-4, with a tentative D call TRBD1 (6 bases). CDR1 is MNHEY, CDR2 SVGEGT, per germline. V dropped 6 bases and J dropped 7 bases, with 15 bases sitting between them. The CDR3 extends over 14 amino acids.

The table lists this clone with a count of one. This rearrangement joins TRBV2 to TRBJ2-7; TRBD1 matches at 12 bases. Germline V CDR1 and CDR2: SNHLY, FYNNEI. V trimming: 6 bases; J trimming: 4 bases; junction bases outside the gene matches: 7. The CDR3 is 15 residues long. The CDR3 sequence is CASRGQGAFSYEQYF. In DNA form, the CDR3 reads TGTGCCAGCAGGGGACAGGGGGCATTTTCGTACGAGCAGTACTTC.

The chain links TRBV9 to TRBJ2-1; the match to TRBD2 covers 10 bases. V gave up 2 bases and J gave up 4 bases; unmatched junction bases: 9. There are 17 residues in the CDR3. Germline V CDR1 and CDR2: SGDLS, YYNGEE. The CDR3 region has the DNA TGTGCCAGCAGCGTCGGTCCTAGCGGGAGCCTTTACAATGAGCAGTTCTTC. This gives the protein CASSVGPSGSLYNEQFF.